This T cell receptor (beta chain) was captured in a study of T-cell reconstitution after alpha-beta-depleted transplantation in children. This clonotype has at least ten counts. A library of TCRbeta sequences, prepared with unique molecular identifiers, was generated. MiXCR, applied by TCRdb to the PCR reads, yields one record per CDR3 protein. The sample holds hundreds of thousands of distinct CDR3 sequences, roughly 13% seen once. The germline V gene encodes CDR1 LGHNA and CDR2 YSLEER. With 1 base removed from V and 1 base from J, the gap between germline ends came to 13 bases. This CDR3 has 16 amino acids.

This chain connects TRBV4-3 to TRBJ2-5; D might be TRBD2 (6 bases). This sequence originates from a male patient younger than 18 who had a stem cell transplant for acute myeloid leukemia, so the T cells may come from the graft donor. This material consisted of PBMCs, mostly from graft donor cells, taken 360 days after TCRalphabeta/CD19-depleted stem cell transplant. The CDR3 bases are TGCGCCAGCAGCCAAGTAGTAGGGACTTTCCAAGAGACCCAGTACTTC. Protein product: CASSQVVGTFQETQYF.